This T cell receptor beta chain was retrieved from a study of blood T cell repertoires in COVID-19 (dated by TCRdb to the early 2020s). Study-wide context: Samples from collaborators originated in the United States, Italy and Spain and spanned both the acute and convalescent phases of COVID-19. The prospective study material was composed of cDNA or gDNA derived from T cells, B-cell-depleted T cells, or PBMCs. The dataset comprised deeply sampled blood TCRbeta repertoires from subjects exposed to, actively infected with, or recovered from COVID-19. The repertoires were made available in a free public database intended to serve as a resource for research on the immune response to SARS-CoV-2. Samples were obtained from the ongoing ImmuneRACE study (first 160 participants) and from 1,254 subjects provided by 6 global collaborators. Sample metadata almost always included a de-identified subject ID, COVID-19 status, age in years and sex. Where HLA class I and class II types were available, the types were taken from metadata supplied by the sample provider, not from assay-based typing.

General conclusions and limits of the study: How much clinical and demographic metadata was included differed by source and by participant, and the metadata was provided uncurated.

Each collaborating institution followed its own protocols to collect whole blood in K2EDTA tubes. Collaborator samples were shipped for TCRbeta analysis as frozen whole blood, isolated PBMCs, or DNA extracted from either sample type. TCRbeta CDR3 regions were amplified from genomic DNA using the immunoSEQ Assay, a bias-controlled multiplex PCR. As for the original processing: Nucleated cell counts per sample were estimated from amplification of reference gene primers within the assay. Sequence reads were collapsed and filtered to measure the absolute abundance of every unique TCRbeta CDR3 rearrangement. For each sample, productive Simpson clonality was calculated by taking the square root of Simpson's diversity index across productive rearrangements. What TCRdb holds here is the immuneACCESS table cut down to in-frame rearrangements. Part of the clones is not present; checked against another copy, under half of the missing clones reflect an unresolved V gene, and the others are unexplained. The V and J calls and clone size come from that table; D and trimming were worked out from the DNA. Present in this sample are approximately 71,000 clones, approximately 85% of which were seen just once. In total, the top ten clones hold under 6% of the sample.

In the case of this clone: It lacks a known antigen. Base quality data are lacking; no much larger clone is found one base away.

Sequenced sample: peripheral blood. The TCR comes from a human donor in a cohort sampled during active COVID-19.

The CDR3 region has the sequence CASSLLGGTIYF. The base sequence is TGTGCCAGTAGTCTTCTAGGTGGAACCATATATTTT. Recombination joined TRBV19 with TRBJ1-3; no D gene call is confident. Measured from the cysteine to the phenylalanine, the CDR3 is 12 residues long. Only CDR3 DNA remains: 36 bases, in frame from the first base. CDR1 and CDR2 were assigned from the germline V gene (reference sequence) as LNHDA and SQIVND. V and J lose 5 bases and 10 bases, and a span of 12 bases separates them.